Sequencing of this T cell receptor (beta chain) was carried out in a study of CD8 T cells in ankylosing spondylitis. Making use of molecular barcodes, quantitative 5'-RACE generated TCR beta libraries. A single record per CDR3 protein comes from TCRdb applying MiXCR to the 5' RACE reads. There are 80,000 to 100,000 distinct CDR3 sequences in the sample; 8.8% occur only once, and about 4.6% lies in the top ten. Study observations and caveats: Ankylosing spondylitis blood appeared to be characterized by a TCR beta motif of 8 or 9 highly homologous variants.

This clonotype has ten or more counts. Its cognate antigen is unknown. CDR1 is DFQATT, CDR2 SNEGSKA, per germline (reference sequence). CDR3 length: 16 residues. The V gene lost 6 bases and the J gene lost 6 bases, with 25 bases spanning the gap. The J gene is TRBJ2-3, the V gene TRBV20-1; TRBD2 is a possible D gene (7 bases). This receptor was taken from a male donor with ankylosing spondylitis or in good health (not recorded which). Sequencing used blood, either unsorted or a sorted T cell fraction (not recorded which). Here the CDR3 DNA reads TGCAGTGCCAGAAAGTTTGGAGGGGGGGCATATGATACGCAGTATTTT. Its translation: CSARKFGGGAYDTQYF.